Sequencing of this T cell receptor (beta chain) was carried out in a study of beta chain features in type 1 diabetes. The table lists this clone with a few counts. Its antigen is unknown. In total, each donor contributed a single heparinised blood draw that averaged approximately 0.12 L. Isolation of CD4+ naive, central memory, regulatory and stem cell-like memory cells was achieved by sorting via CD45RO/CCR7/CD25/CD127/CD95/CD27. Expressed TCRB transcripts were sequenced, since all the RNA that had been isolated was reverse transcribed. The average output of naive, central memory and regulatory T cell samples was about 3.3 million reads. Data came from immunoSEQ multiplex PCR; TCRdb stores just in-frame clones and leaves some out. The sample has about 740,000 clones, roughly 13% seen once; the top ten hold around 0.022%. Germline-derived CDR1 and CDR2 are MGHDK and SYGVNS. The CDR3 runs to 15 residues. Losses at the gene ends were 6 bases for V and 5 bases for J; bases not matched to a gene: 12.

Study-wide results and caveats: Shortening of TCRB CDR3s, moderate but significant, appeared in all four CD4+ subsets of Type 1 diabetes patients. Among type 1 diabetes patients, VDJ junctions had fewer insertions and more deletions.

The chain carries TRBV25-1 and TRBJ2-7; 8 bases are a match to TRBD1. The material sequenced was naive CD4+ T cells from blood. The TCR was taken from a man between 18 and 35 years old with type 1 diabetes. CDR3 coding DNA: TGTGCCAGCAGCGCTAACAGGGGGTCCTTCGACGAGCAGTACTTC. Its protein is CASSANRGSFDEQYF.